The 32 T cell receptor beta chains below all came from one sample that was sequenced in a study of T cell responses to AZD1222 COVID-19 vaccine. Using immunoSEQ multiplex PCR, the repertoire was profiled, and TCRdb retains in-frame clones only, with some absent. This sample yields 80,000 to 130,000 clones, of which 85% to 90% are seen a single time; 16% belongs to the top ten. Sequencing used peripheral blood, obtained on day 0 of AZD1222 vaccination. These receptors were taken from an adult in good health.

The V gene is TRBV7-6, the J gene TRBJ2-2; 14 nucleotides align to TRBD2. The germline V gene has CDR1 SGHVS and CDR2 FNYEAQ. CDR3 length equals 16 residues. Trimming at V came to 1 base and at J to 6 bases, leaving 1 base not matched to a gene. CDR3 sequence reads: CASSLGTSGRPGELFF. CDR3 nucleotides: TGTGCCAGCAGCTTAGGGACTAGCGGGAGGCCCGGGGAGCTGTTTTTT.

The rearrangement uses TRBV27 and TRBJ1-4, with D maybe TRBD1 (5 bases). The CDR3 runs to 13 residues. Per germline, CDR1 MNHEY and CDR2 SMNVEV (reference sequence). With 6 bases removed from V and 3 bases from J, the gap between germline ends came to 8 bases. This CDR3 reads CASRMGPNEKLFF. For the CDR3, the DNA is TGTGCCAGCAGAATGGGGCCTAATGAAAAACTGTTTTTT.

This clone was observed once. CDR3 in DNA: TGTGCCAGCACCAACGGGGGGCAGGACTATGGCTACACCTTC. This codes for CASTNGGQDYGYTF. V usage is TRBV6-5 and J usage is TRBJ1-2; tentative D call: TRBD1 (6 bases). V lost 7 bases and J 3 bases, leaving 15 bases between the germline ends. The germline V gene has CDR1 MNHEY and CDR2 SVGAGI. The CDR3 totals 14 residues.

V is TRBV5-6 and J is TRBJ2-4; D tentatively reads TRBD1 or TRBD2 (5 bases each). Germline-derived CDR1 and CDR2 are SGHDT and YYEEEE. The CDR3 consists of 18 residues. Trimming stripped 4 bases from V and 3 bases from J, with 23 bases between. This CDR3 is CASSHQRSYRGVKNIQYF. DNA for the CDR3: TGTGCCAGCAGCCACCAGCGCTCCTACCGGGGCGTCAAAAACATTCAGTACTTC.

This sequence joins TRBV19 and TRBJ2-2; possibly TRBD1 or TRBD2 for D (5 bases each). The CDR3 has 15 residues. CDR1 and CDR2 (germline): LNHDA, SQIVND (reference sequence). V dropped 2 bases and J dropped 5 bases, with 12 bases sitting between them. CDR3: CASSIWGFDTGELFF. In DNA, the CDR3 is TGTGCCAGTAGTATATGGGGGTTTGATACCGGGGAGCTGTTTTTT.

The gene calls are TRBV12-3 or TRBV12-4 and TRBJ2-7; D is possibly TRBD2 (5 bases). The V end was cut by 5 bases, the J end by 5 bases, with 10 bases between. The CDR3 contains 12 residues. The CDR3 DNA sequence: TGTGCCAGCAGTGGTGAGGGTCACGAGCAGTACTTC. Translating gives CASSGEGHEQYF.

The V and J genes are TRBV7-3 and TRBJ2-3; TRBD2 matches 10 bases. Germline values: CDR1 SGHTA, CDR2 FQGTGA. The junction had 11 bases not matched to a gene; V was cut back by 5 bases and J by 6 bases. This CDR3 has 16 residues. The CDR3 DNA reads TGTGCCAGCAGCCCTCCAGCGGGGGGGCCAACCGATACGCAGTATTTT. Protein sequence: CASSPPAGGPTDTQYF.

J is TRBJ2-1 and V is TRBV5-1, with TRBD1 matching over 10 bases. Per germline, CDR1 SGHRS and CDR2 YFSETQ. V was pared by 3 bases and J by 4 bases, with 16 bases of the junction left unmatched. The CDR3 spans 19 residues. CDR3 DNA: TGCGCCAGCAGCTCCTCACCCGGGACAGGGGCGTTTGGGTACAATGAGCAGTTCTTC. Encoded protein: CASSSSPGTGAFGYNEQFF.

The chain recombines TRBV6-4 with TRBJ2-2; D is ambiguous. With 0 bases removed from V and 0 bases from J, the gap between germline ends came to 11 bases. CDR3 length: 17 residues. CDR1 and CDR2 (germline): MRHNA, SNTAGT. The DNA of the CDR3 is TGTGCCAGCAGTGACTCGGCGCGAGGTCCGAACACCGGGGAGCTGTTTTTT. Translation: CASSDSARGPNTGELFF.

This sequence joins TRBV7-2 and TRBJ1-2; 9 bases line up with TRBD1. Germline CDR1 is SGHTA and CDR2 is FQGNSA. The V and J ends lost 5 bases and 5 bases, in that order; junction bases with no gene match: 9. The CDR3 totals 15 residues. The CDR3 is CASSLQTGGWYGYTF. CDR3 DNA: TGTGCCAGCAGCCTCCAGACAGGGGGTTGGTATGGCTACACCTTC.

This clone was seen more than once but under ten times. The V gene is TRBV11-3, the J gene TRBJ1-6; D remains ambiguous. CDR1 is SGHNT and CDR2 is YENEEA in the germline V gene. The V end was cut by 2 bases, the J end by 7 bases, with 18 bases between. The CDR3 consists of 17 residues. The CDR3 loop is CASSLYPPEGRNSPLHF. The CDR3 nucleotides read TGTGCCAGCAGCTTATATCCCCCCGAGGGTAGGAATTCACCCCTCCACTTT.

CDR3 DNA: TGCAGCGTTACCAGACAGGGAGGGGCAGATACGCAGTATTTT. Its protein product is CSVTRQGGADTQYF. The chain joins TRBV29-1 to TRBJ2-3; TRBD1 or TRBD2 may be the D gene (7 bases each). This CDR3 has 14 amino acids. Germline V gives CDR1 SQVTM, CDR2 ANQGSEA. Trimming pared 5 bases from V and 4 bases from J, leaving 16 bases between.

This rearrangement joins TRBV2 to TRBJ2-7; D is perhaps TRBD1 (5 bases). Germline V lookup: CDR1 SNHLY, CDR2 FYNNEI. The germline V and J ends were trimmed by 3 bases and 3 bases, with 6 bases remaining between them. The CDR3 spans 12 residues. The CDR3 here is CASSDQGYEQYF. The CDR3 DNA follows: TGTGCCAGCAGTGATCAGGGCTACGAGCAGTACTTC.

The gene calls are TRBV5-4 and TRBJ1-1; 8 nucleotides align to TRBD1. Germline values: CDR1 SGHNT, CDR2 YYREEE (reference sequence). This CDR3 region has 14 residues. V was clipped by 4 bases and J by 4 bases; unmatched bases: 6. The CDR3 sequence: CASSRGQVGTEAFF. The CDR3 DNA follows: TGTGCCAGCAGCAGGGGACAGGTAGGCACTGAAGCTTTCTTT.

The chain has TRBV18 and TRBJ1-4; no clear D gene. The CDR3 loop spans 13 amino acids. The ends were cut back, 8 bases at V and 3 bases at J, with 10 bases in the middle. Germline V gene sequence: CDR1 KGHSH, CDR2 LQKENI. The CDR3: CASARAANEKLFF. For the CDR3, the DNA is TGTGCCAGCGCGCGCGCGGCTAATGAAAAACTGTTTTTT.

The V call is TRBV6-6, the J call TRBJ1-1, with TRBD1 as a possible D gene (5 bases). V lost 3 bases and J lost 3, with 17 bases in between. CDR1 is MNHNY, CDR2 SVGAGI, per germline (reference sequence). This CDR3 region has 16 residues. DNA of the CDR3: TGTGCCAGCAGTTATCCCTCCAGGGTAGGATACACTGAAGCTTTCTTT. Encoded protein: CASSYPSRVGYTEAFF.

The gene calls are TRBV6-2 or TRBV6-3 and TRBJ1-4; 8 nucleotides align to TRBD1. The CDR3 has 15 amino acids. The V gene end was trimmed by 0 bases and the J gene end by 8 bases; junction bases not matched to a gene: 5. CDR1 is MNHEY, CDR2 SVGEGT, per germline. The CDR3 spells CASSYSGTGGEKLFF. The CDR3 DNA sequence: TGTGCCAGCAGTTACTCCGGGACAGGAGGAGAAAAACTGTTTTTT.

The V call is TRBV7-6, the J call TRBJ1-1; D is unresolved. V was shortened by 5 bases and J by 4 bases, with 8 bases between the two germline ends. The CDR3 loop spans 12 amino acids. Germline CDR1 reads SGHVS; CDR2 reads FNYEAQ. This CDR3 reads CASSGVGTEAFF. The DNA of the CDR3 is TGTGCCAGCAGCGGGGTCGGCACTGAAGCTTTCTTT.

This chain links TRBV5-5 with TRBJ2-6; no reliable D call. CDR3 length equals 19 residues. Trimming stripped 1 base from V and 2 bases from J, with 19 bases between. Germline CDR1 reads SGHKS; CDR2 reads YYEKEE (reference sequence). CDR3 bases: TGTGCCAGCAGCTTGTCTCGCCTCAAAAAGAGCGCTGGGGCCAACGTCCTGACTTTC. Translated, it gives CASSLSRLKKSAGANVLTF.

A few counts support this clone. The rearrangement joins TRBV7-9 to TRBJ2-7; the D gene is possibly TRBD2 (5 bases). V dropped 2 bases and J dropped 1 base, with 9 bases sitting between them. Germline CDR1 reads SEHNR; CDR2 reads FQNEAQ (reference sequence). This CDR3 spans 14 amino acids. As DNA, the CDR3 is TGTGCCAGCAGCTTACGGGGTGGGTCCTACGAGCAGTACTTC. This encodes CASSLRGGSYEQYF. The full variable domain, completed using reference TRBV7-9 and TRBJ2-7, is DTGVSQNPRHKITKRGQNVTFRCDPISEHNRLYWYRQTLGQGPEFLTYFQNEAQLEKSRLLSDRFSAERPKGSFSTLEIQRTEQGDSAMYLCASSLRGGSYEQYFGPGTRLTVT.

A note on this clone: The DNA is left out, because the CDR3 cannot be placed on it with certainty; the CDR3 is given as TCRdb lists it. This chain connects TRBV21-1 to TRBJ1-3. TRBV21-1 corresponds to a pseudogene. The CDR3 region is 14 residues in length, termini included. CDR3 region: CASSKVGSGNTIYF.

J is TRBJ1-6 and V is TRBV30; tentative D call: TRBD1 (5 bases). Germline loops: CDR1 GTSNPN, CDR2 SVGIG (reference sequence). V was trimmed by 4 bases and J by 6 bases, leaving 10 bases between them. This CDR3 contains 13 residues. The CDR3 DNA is TGTGCCTGGAAGGGGCAGGGTAATTCACCCCTCCACTTT. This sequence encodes CAWKGQGNSPLHF.

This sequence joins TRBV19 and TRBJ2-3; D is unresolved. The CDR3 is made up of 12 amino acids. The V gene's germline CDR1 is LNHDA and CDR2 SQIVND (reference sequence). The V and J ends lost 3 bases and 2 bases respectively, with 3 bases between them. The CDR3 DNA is TGTGCCAGTAGTATCAACACAGATACGCAGTATTTT. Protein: CASSINTDTQYF.

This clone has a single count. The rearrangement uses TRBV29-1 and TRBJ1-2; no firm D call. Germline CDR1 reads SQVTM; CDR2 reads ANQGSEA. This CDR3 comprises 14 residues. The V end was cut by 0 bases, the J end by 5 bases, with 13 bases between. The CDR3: CSVEEVFAGYGYTF. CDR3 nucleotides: TGCAGCGTTGAAGAGGTTTTTGCAGGTTATGGCTACACCTTC.

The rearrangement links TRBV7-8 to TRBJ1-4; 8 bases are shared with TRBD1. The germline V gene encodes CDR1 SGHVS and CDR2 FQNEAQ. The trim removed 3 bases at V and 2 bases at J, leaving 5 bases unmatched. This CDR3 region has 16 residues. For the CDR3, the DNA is TGTGCCAGCAGCTTGGTCAGGGGGCGGACTAATGAAAAACTGTTTTTT. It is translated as CASSLVRGRTNEKLFF.

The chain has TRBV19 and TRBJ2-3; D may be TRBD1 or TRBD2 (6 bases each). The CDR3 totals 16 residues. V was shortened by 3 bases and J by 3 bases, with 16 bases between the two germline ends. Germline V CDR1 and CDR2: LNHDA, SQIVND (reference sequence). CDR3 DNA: TGTGCCAGTAGTATGTGGGGGGCTGTTAGGACAGATACGCAGTATTTT. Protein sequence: CASSMWGAVRTDTQYF.

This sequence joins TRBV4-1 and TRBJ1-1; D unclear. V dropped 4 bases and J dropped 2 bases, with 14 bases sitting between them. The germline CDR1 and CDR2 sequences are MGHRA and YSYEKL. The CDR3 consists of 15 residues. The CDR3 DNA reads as TGCGCCAGCAGCCTAGCGGGCCGGCACAACACTGAAGCTTTCTTT. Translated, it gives CASSLAGRHNTEAFF.

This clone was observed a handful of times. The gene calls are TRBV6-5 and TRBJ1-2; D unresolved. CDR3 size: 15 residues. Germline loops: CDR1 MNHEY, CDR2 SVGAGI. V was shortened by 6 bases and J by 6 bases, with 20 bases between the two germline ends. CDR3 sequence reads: CASRSRSQASHGYTF. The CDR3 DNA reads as TGTGCCAGCAGATCTAGATCGCAGGCGTCCCATGGCTACACCTTC.

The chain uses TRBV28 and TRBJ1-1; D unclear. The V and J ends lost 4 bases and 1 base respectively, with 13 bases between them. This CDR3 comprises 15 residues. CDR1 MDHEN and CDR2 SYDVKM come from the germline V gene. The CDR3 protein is CASSSPTLKNTEAFF. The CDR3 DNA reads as TGTGCCAGCAGTTCTCCGACATTGAAGAACACTGAAGCTTTCTTT.

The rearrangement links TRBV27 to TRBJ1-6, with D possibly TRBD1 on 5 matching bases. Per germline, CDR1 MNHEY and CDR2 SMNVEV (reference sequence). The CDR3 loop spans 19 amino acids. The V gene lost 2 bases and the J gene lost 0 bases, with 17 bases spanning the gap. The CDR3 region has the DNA TGTGCCAGCAGTTTAATTGGGGGAGATCGCAGCTCCTATAATTCACCCCTCCACTTT. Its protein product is CASSLIGGDRSSYNSPLHF.

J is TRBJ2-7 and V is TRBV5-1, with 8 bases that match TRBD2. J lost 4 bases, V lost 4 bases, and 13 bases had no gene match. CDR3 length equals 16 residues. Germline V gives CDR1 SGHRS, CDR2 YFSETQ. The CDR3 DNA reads TGCGCCAGCAGCCCCTTCCTGGCGGGAGGATCATACGAGCAGTACTTC. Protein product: CASSPFLAGGSYEQYF.

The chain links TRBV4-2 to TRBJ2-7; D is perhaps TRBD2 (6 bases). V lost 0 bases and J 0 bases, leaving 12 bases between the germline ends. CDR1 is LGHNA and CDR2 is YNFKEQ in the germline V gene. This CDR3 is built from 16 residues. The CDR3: CASSQEGGMGSYEQYF. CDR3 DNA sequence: TGTGCCAGCAGCCAAGAAGGCGGGATGGGCTCCTACGAGCAGTACTTC.